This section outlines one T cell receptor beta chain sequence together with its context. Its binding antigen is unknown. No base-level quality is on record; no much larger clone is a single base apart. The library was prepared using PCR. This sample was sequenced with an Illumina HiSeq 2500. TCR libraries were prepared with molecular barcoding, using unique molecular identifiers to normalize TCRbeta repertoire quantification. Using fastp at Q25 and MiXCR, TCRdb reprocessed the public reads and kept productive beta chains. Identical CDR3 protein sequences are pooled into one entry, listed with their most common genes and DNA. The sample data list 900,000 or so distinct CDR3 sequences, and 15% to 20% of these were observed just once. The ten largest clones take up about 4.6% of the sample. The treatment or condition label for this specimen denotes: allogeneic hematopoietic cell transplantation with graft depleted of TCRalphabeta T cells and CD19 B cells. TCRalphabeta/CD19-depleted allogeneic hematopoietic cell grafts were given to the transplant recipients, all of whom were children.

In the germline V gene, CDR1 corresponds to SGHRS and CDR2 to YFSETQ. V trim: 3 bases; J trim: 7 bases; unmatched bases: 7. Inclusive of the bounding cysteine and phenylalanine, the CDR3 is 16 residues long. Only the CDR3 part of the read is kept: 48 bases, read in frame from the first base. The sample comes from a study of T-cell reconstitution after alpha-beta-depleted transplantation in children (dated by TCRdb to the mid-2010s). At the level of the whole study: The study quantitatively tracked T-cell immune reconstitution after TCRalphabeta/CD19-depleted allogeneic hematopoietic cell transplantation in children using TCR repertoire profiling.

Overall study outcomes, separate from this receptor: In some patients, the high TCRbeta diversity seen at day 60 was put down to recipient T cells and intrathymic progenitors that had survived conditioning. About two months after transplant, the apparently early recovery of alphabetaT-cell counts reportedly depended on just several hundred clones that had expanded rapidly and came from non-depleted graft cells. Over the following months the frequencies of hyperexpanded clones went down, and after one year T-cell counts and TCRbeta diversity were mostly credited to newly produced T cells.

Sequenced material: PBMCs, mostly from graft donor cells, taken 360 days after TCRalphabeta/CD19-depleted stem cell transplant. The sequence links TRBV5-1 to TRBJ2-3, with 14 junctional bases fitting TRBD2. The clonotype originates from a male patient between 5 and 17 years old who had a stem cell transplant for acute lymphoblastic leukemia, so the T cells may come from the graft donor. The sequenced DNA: TGCGCCAGCAGCTCCCGAGGACTAGCGGGAGGTTATACGCAGTATTTT. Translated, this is CASSSRGLAGGYTQYF.